A single sample is the source of the 6 T cell receptor beta chains below, sequenced in a study of blood T cell repertoires in COVID-19. TCRdb's table, derived via immunoSEQ multiplex PCR, lists solely in-frame clones and lacks some. Of some 70,000 clones in the sample, roughly 80% were seen once. Input material: peripheral blood. The origin of the receptors is an older woman with acute or convalescent COVID-19.

This clone has only one observation. This sequence joins TRBV14 and TRBJ2-7; D might be TRBD2 (6 bases). The CDR3 is 14 amino acids. From germline, CDR1 is SGHDN and CDR2 FVKESK. V gave up 8 bases and J gave up 0 bases, with 14 bases separating them. The CDR3 coding sequence is TGTGCCAGCGCCCGGGACTCTAGCTCCTACGAGCAGTACTTC. Translating gives CASARDSSSYEQYF.

This clone came up once. The chain recombines TRBV15 with TRBJ2-1; D may be TRBD1 (7 bases). V lost 3 bases and J lost 4, with 16 bases in between. The germline gives CDR1 LNHNV, CDR2 YYDKDF (reference sequence). This CDR3 is built from 16 residues. CDR3 DNA sequence: TGTGCCACCAGCAGTGGCGGGACAGTCATATACAATGAGCAGTTCTTC. As protein: CATSSGGTVIYNEQFF.

The chain recombines TRBV6-5 with TRBJ2-3, with 7 bases that match TRBD1. This CDR3 contains 15 residues. The V and J ends lost 6 bases and 8 bases, in that order; junction bases with no gene match: 14. Germline loops: CDR1 MNHEY, CDR2 SVGAGI. The CDR3: CASRLGTDRGGTQYF. The CDR3 DNA reads as TGTGCCAGCAGGCTAGGGACAGACCGAGGGGGTACGCAGTATTTT.

This rearrangement joins TRBV2 to TRBJ2-3, with a tentative D call TRBD1 (5 bases). The germline V gene has CDR1 SNHLY and CDR2 FYNNEI. V was trimmed by 4 bases and J by 1 base, leaving 9 bases between them. This CDR3 is built from 14 residues. CDR3 residues: CASSAPRGTDTQYF. In DNA, the CDR3 is TGTGCCAGCAGTGCCCCCAGGGGCACAGATACGCAGTATTTT.

The chain has TRBV28 and TRBJ2-7; 9 nucleotides align to TRBD1. This CDR3 region has 15 residues. In germline, CDR1 is MDHEN, CDR2 SYDVKM. Trimming took 2 bases from V and 7 from J; bases not matched to a gene: 9. CDR3 loop: CASSLAGQGIGEQYF. The CDR3 nucleotides are TGTGCCAGCAGTTTAGCCGGACAGGGGATCGGGGAGCAGTACTTC.

The V gene is TRBV28, the J gene TRBJ2-1; 14 bases are shared with TRBD2. There are 16 residues in the CDR3. The germline gives CDR1 MDHEN, CDR2 SYDVKM. The J segment lost 8 bases and the V segment lost 5 bases, leaving 8 bases of the junction unmatched. The CDR3 protein is CASSQGGLAGVYEQFF. The CDR3 nucleotides read TGTGCCAGCAGTCAAGGGGGACTAGCGGGAGTCTATGAGCAGTTCTTC.